This record concerns one TCR beta chain sequence. Its antigen specificity is not known. Base quality data are lacking; no much larger clone is found one base away. This entry belongs to a study of T cell responses to AZD1222 COVID-19 vaccine (dated by TCRdb to the early 2020s). With respect to the entire study: AZD1222 recipients given second doses at about 4 weeks or at about 12 weeks were pooled, since spike-specific TCR depth and breadth were not found to differ between the two schedules. TCR sequencing was performed for 230 to 250 trial participants, of whom roughly 200 were given two doses of AZD1222 and some 26 were given two doses of MenACWY control vaccine. Enrollment into the trials was organized by age into subgroups of 18-55, 56-69 and 70-plus years, and those subgroups contained about 160, 30 and 59 TCR-sequenced participants, respectively. Paper-wide results and their limitations: CD4 TCRs associated with the vaccine covered the entire spike protein, and the dominant responses were in regions 160-218 and 743-854. Because no samples from the day 14 peak response were available, repertoires could be characterized only after the peak T cell response. After two AZD1222 doses, spike-specific TCR breadth and depth were significantly higher than at day 0 and than in MenACWY recipients. Epitopes outside the regions mutated in the B.1.351 and B.1.1.7 variants were reportedly recognized by nearly half of the unique spike-specific TCRs. Participants were mostly white British and included more females than males, and it was suggested by the authors that clonal diversity may have been underestimated. In the small 56-69-year group, the increase in depth fell short of significance, most likely because of low power. Conclusions about previously exposed vaccinees are limited because only five to seven AZD1222 recipients were SARS-CoV-2 seropositive at baseline.

Via the germline V gene (reference sequence), CDR1 is SGHNT and CDR2 YYREEE. The CDR3 measures 18 amino acids from cysteine to phenylalanine. The entry retains the CDR3 DNA only, 54 bases that are in frame from base 1. Trimming accounts for 0 bases at V and 0 bases at J, while the number of junction bases matched to no gene is 8. This specimen's time point label, interpreted: baseline before first vaccination. Vaccinee samples came from UK trials COV001 and COV002, including a single-blind randomized controlled phase 2/3 trial of AZD1222 (ChAdOx1 nCoV-19) in healthy adults. Trial participant PBMC samples were collected at day 0 and day 28 after the second dose for TCRbeta chain sequencing. The CDR3 regions of human TCRbeta chains were analyzed by immunosequencing. Per the original workflow: TCRs in the repertoires were matched against a reference library of SARS-CoV-2-specific TCRs that had been generated with the MIRA antigen-specificity platform. Breadth meant the fraction of unique TCRs that were SARS-CoV-2-associated, whereas depth meant the fraction of total T cells that were SARS-CoV-2-associated. Using the MIRA data, each spike-specific TCR was mapped to the spike region that the TCR reacts to and placed in a CD4 or CD8 class. Log10-transformed breadth and depth values were compared by one-way ANOVA with Sidak's multiple comparisons tests. TCRdb holds this immuneACCESS table with in-frame rearrangements only. Some clones are missing; in checked studies, unresolved V genes explain under half, and the rest has no known cause. That table gives V, J and clone size, and the DNA gave D and trimming. The sample table lists some 150,000 clones, 90% of them with a count of one. Approximately 17% of the sample lies in the top ten.

The sequence derives from an adult in good health. The rearrangement combines TRBV5-4 with TRBJ2-5, and 10 junctional nucleotides match TRBD2. The source material was peripheral blood, sampled on day 0 of AZD1222 vaccination. This receptor has the CDR3 CASSLALVAGGYQETQYF. In nucleotides, the sequence is TGTGCCAGCAGCTTGGCCTTAGTAGCGGGAGGTTACCAAGAGACCCAGTACTTC.